This record looks at one TCR beta chain sequence and its context. Its matching antigen is unknown. The data belong to a study of graft-versus-host responses after intestinal transplantation. At the level of the study: Multivisceral, liver-intestinal, or isolated intestinal grafts went to recipients. All recipients got anti-thymocyte globulin induction, then tacrolimus and steroids for around three years.

Sequencing used immunoSEQ multiplex PCR; TCRdb keeps in-frame clones, though not all of them. The repertoire includes about 130,000 clones, approximately 94% of them detected once, and approximately 0.17% sits in the top ten. General study points: Marrow from the recipient contained GvH clones, some of which had appeared first in ileum or blood.

The CDR3 loop spans 14 amino acids. The V end lost 0 bases, the J end lost 4 bases, and 9 bases lay between the germline ends. Germline-derived CDR1 and CDR2 are SEHNR and FQNEAQ (reference sequence). The clonotype was recovered from a human donor who received an intestinal transplant. This material consisted of unstimulated CD4+ T cells sorted from spleen or lymph node cells, taken before intestinal transplant. The rearrangement links TRBV7-9 to TRBJ1-2, with D unclear. The CDR3 DNA sequence: TGTGCCAGCAGCTTAGCGGGCCGAACCTATGGCTACACCTTC. This encodes CASSLAGRTYGYTF.